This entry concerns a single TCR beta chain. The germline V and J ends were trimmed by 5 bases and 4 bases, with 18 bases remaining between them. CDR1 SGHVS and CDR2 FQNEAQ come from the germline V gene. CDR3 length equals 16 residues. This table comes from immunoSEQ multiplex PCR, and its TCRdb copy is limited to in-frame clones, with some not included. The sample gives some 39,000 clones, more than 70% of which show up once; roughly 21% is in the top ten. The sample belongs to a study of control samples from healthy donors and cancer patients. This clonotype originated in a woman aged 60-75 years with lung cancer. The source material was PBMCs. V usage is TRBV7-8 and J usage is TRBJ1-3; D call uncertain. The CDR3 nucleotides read TGTGCCAGCAGCACCCGACCCCTTTCGAGAGGAAACACCATATATTTT. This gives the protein CASSTRPLSRGNTIYF.